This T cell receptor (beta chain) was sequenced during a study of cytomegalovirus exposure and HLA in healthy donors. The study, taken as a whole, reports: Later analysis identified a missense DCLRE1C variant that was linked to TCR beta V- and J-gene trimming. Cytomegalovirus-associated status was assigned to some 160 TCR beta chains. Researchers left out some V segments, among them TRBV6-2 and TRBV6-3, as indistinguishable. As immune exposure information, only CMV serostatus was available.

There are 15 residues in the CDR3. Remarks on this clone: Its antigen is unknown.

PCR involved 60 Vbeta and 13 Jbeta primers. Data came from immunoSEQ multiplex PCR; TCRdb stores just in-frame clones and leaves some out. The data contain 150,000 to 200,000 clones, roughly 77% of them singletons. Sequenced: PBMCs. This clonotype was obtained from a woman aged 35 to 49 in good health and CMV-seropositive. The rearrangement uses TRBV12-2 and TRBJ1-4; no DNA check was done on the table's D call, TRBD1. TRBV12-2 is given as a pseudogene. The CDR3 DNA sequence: TGTGCAAGTCGCTTAGCCCCAGGCAATGATGAAAAACTGTTTTTT. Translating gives CASRLAPGNDEKLFF.